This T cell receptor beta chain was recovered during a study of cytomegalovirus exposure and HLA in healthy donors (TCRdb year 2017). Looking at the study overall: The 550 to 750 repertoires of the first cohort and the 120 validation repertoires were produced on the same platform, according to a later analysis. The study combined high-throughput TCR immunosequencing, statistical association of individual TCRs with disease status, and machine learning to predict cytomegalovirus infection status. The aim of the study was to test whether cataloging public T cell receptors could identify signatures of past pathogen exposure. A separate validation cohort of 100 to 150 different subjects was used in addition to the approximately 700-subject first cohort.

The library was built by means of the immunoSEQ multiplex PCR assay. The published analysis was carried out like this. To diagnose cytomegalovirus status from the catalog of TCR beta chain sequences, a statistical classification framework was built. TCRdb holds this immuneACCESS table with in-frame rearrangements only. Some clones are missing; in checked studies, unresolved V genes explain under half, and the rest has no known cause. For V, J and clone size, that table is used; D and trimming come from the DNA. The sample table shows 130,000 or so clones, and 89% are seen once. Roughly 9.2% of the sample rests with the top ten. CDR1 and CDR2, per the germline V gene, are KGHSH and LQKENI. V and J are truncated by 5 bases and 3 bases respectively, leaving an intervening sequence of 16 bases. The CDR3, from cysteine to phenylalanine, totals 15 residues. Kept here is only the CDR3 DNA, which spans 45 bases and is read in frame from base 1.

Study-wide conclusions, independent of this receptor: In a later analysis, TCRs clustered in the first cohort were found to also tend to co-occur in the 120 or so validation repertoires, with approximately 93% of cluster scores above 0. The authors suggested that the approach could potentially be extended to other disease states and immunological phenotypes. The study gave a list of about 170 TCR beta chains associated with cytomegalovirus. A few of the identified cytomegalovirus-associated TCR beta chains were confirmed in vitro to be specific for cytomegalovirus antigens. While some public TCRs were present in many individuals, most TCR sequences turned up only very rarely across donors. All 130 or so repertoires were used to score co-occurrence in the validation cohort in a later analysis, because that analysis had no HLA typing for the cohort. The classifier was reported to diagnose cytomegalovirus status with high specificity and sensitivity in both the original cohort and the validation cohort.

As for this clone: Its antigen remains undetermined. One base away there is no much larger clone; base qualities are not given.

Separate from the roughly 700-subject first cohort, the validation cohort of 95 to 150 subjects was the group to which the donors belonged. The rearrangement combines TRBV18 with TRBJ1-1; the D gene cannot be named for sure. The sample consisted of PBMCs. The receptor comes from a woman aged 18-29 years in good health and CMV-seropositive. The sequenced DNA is TGTGCCAGCTCAGGGCAAGCAGGAATGCACACTGAAGCTTTCTTT. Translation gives CASSGQAGMHTEAFF.